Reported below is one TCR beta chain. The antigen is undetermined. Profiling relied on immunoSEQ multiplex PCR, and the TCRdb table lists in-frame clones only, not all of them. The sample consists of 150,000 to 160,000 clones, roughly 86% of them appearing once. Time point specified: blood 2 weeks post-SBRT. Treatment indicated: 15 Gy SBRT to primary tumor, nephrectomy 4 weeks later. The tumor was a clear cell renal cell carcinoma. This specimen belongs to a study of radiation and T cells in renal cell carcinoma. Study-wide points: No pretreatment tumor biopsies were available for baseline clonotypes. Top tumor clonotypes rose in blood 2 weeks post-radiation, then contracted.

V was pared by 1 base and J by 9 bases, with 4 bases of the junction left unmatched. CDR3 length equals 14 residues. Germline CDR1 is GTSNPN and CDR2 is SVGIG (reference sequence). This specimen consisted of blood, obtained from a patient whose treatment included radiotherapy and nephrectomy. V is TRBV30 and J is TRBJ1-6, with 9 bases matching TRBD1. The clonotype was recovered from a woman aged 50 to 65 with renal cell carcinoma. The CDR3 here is CAWSADRGVSPLHF. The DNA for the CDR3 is TGTGCCTGGAGTGCTGACAGGGGGGTTTCACCCCTCCACTTT.